These 28 T cell receptor beta chains were all obtained from the same sample, sequenced in a study of T cells after yellow fever vaccination. MiXCR, applied by TCRdb to the 5' RACE reads, yields one record per CDR3 protein. The sample has some 300,000 distinct CDR3 sequences, under 9% seen once; the top ten hold around 3.1%. The material was CD4+ T cells sorted from PBMCs, obtained 5 days after the yellow fever booster vaccination. These receptor sequences come from a man aged 18 to 29 who received the YFV17D yellow fever vaccine.

This clonotype showed up many times. The chain has TRBV5-1 and TRBJ2-2; no firm D call. V lost 4 bases, J lost 8 bases, and 12 bases lay in between. Germline V gene sequence: CDR1 SGHRS, CDR2 YFSETQ. This CDR3 comprises 13 residues. DNA for the CDR3: TGCGCCAGCAGCCCCCAAGGGTCGGGGGAGCTGTTTTTT. Translated, it gives CASSPQGSGELFF.

This clonotype occurred a few times. The chain joins TRBV19 to TRBJ2-1, with 12 bases identical to TRBD2. The CDR3 contains 14 residues. With 8 bases clipped from V and 9 bases from J, the junction kept 8 bases outside the gene matches. From germline, CDR1 is LNHDA and CDR2 SQIVND (reference sequence). CDR3 loop: CASPSGGAKVEQFF. CDR3 DNA sequence: TGTGCCAGTCCTAGCGGGGGGGCCAAGGTTGAGCAGTTCTTC. The full variable domain, its missing parts supplied by reference TRBV19 and TRBJ2-1, is DGGITQSPKYLFRKEGQNVTLSCEQNLNHDAMYWYRQDPGQGLRLIYYSQIVNDFQKGDIAEGYSVSREKKESFPLTVTSAQKNPTAFYLCASPSGGAKVEQFFGPGTRLTVL.

This rearrangement joins TRBV20-1 to TRBJ1-4; D is undetermined. The germline gives CDR1 DFQATT, CDR2 SNEGSKA (reference sequence). This CDR3 is 13 amino acids long. The ends were cut back, 5 bases at V and 8 bases at J, with 15 bases in the middle. The CDR3 reads CSAPADGGEKLFF. CDR3 sequence (DNA): TGCAGTGCTCCCGCGGACGGCGGGGAAAAACTGTTTTTT.

The genes are TRBV4-2 and TRBJ2-2; D is undetermined. The CDR3 is 14 amino acids. Germline V gene lookup returns CDR1 LGHNA and CDR2 YNFKEQ. Trimming shortened V by 0 bases and J by 6 bases, and 8 bases separated the two germline ends. Here the CDR3 DNA reads TGTGCCAGCAGCCAAGAGCCCCTCGCCGGGGAGCTGTTTTTT. This encodes CASSQEPLAGELFF.

J is TRBJ1-1 and V is TRBV12-3 or TRBV12-4, with 10 bases that match TRBD1. Losses at the gene ends were 6 bases for V and 4 bases for J; bases not matched to a gene: 14. This CDR3 contains 17 residues. CDR3 protein: CASRPGGTGEYRTEAFF. The CDR3 DNA reads TGTGCCAGCAGACCTGGCGGGACAGGGGAGTATCGCACTGAAGCTTTCTTT.

The chain joins TRBV10-1 to TRBJ2-3; 9 nucleotides match TRBD1. The ends lost 2 bases at V and 4 bases at J; junction bases unmatched: 1. CDR1 WNHNN and CDR2 SYGVQD come from the germline V gene (reference sequence). The CDR3 length is 14 residues. The DNA for the CDR3 is TGCGCCAGCAGTGAGGGACAGGGGTCAGATACGCAGTATTTT. The encoded protein is CASSEGQGSDTQYF.

J is TRBJ1-5 and V is TRBV19; TRBD1 matches at 7 bases. The CDR3 has 18 residues. V shed 3 bases, J shed 6 bases, and the junction held 17 bases outside the gene matches. From germline, CDR1 is LNHDA and CDR2 SQIVND (reference sequence). The CDR3 DNA follows: TGTGCCAGTAGTATTACTGGGGGACAGAAACTCTTGAGTCAGCCCCAGCATTTT. Protein sequence: CASSITGGQKLLSQPQHF.

This rearrangement joins TRBV12-3 or TRBV12-4 to TRBJ2-3, with 7 nucleotides matching TRBD2. The V gene end was trimmed by 5 bases and the J gene end by 9 bases; junction bases not matched to a gene: 11. This CDR3 contains 14 residues. For the CDR3, the DNA is TGTGCCAGCAGTCCCGGGACTACGATAGGGACGCAGTATTTT. Translating gives CASSPGTTIGTQYF.

This clonotype has only a few counts. The chain carries TRBV12-3 or TRBV12-4 and TRBJ2-2; D possibly uses TRBD1 or TRBD2 (5 bases each). The ends were cut back, 5 bases at V and 2 bases at J, with 18 bases in the middle. The CDR3 consists of 17 residues. The CDR3 reads CASSVGPGRRNTGELFF. The CDR3 DNA reads TGTGCCAGCAGTGTGGGACCGGGACGGCGAAACACCGGGGAGCTGTTTTTT.

This clonotype appeared a few times. The chain employs TRBV28 and TRBJ2-3; D gene ambiguous. The germline gives CDR1 MDHEN, CDR2 SYDVKM. The germline V and J ends were trimmed by 6 bases and 4 bases, with 8 bases remaining between them. The CDR3 has 12 amino acids. The CDR3 spells CASSPASDTQYF. CDR3 bases: TGTGCCAGCAGCCCCGCGTCAGATACGCAGTATTTT.

The genes are TRBV24-1 and TRBJ2-3; D ambiguous. CDR1 is KGHDR, CDR2 SFDVKD, per germline. V dropped 4 bases and J dropped 6 bases, with 13 bases sitting between them. This CDR3 is built from 14 residues. The CDR3 protein is CATSESPIRDTQYF. The CDR3 DNA sequence: TGTGCCACCAGTGAGTCACCTATTCGTGATACGCAGTATTTT.

The genes are TRBV29-1 and TRBJ1-4; D not certain. V was pared by 7 bases and J by 5 bases, with 14 bases between. Germline assignment: CDR1 SQVTM and CDR2 ANQGSEA. CDR3 length equals 13 residues. The CDR3 loop reads CSALDGRNEKLFF. CDR3 DNA sequence: TGCAGCGCCCTAGATGGACGGAATGAAAAACTGTTTTTT.

This clonotype turned up a few times. The V gene is TRBV3-1, the J gene TRBJ1-1, with D possibly matching TRBD1 (6 bases). V was clipped by 0 bases and J by 8 bases, with 16 bases between them. This CDR3 region has 15 residues. The germline V gene encodes CDR1 LGHDT and CDR2 YNNKEL (reference sequence). CDR3 sequence (DNA): TGTGCCAGCAGCCAAGATCAGGGGTCGGGGTTCGAAGCTTTCTTT. Translated, it gives CASSQDQGSGFEAFF.

The gene calls are TRBV12-3 or TRBV12-4 and TRBJ2-5; a possible D gene is TRBD2 (7 bases). V lost 4 bases, J lost 4 bases, and 19 bases lay in between. The CDR3 has 16 residues. This chain's CDR3 is CASSSPRGGAAETQYF. The CDR3 DNA is TGTGCCAGCAGTTCCCCAAGGGGGGGTGCGGCAGAGACCCAGTACTTC.

This clonotype was seen more than once but under ten times. This sequence joins TRBV3-1 and TRBJ2-5; 7 bases align to TRBD2. The CDR3 has 13 residues. The junction had 2 bases not matched to a gene; V was cut back by 2 bases and J by 5 bases. Germline V gene lookup returns CDR1 LGHDT and CDR2 YNNKEL (reference sequence). The CDR3 loop reads CASSQLAAETQYF. The CDR3 nucleotides are TGTGCCAGCAGCCAACTAGCGGCGGAGACCCAGTACTTC.

The J gene is TRBJ1-2, the V gene TRBV3-1, with D possibly being TRBD1 (5 bases). Germline V gives CDR1 LGHDT, CDR2 YNNKEL (reference sequence). The V end lost 1 base, the J end lost 4 bases, and 16 bases lay between the germline ends. This CDR3 comprises 16 residues. The CDR3 protein is CASSQGIRGAAYGYTF. CDR3 nucleotides: TGTGCCAGCAGCCAAGGTATTCGTGGGGCGGCCTATGGCTACACCTTC.

This clonotype turned up a few times. The chain uses TRBV30 and TRBJ2-3, with a tentative D call TRBD2 (6 bases). V lost 6 bases and J lost 1, with 8 bases in between. In germline, CDR1 is GTSNPN, CDR2 SVGIG (reference sequence). The CDR3 contains 12 residues. CDR3 amino acids: CACTGGTDTQYF. The CDR3 DNA reads as TGTGCCTGTACGGGGGGCACAGATACGCAGTATTTT.

This clonotype was counted at least ten times. The chain joins TRBV5-6 to TRBJ2-7; 7 nucleotides align to TRBD1. The CDR3 is 15 residues long. Germline CDR1 is SGHDT and CDR2 is YYEEEE. Unmatched junction bases numbered 9, after V lost 2 bases and J lost 4 bases. As DNA, the CDR3 is TGTGCCAGCAGCTTCCGACAGGGCTGGATGTACGAGCAGTACTTC. Residues: CASSFRQGWMYEQYF.

In its sample, this clonotype was seen many times. The J gene is TRBJ2-3, the V gene TRBV20-1; no definite D call. Germline values: CDR1 DFQATT, CDR2 SNEGSKA (reference sequence). V shed 3 bases and J shed 4 bases, with 8 bases lying between them. CDR3 size: 12 residues. CDR3 amino acids: CSASPLADTQYF. CDR3 bases: TGCAGTGCTAGTCCCCTAGCAGATACGCAGTATTTT.

This clonotype was seen a handful of times. The V gene is TRBV10-3, the J gene TRBJ2-5; 14 bases line up with TRBD2. The CDR3 extends over 18 amino acids. Looked up from germline, CDR1 is ENHRY and CDR2 is SYGVKD. V lost 2 bases, J lost 1 base, and 6 bases stayed unmatched. The CDR3 region is CAISEPRTSGGSQETQYF. CDR3 sequence (DNA): TGTGCCATCAGTGAGCCGCGGACTAGCGGGGGGAGCCAAGAGACCCAGTACTTC.

This clonotype has a count of ten or more. V usage is TRBV7-8 and J usage is TRBJ2-7; D is perhaps TRBD2 (6 bases). The CDR3 covers 14 residues. Germline loops: CDR1 SGHVS, CDR2 FQNEAQ. With 1 base removed from V and 7 bases from J, the gap between germline ends came to 14 bases. This CDR3 is CASSLVAGTGEQYV. DNA of the CDR3: TGTGCCAGCAGCTTAGTCGCGGGGACGGGAGAGCAGTACGTC.

This clonotype occurred many times. The chain links TRBV12-3 or TRBV12-4 to TRBJ2-7, with D uncertain. CDR3 length equals 13 residues. Deletions cut 3 bases from V and 3 bases from J, with 9 bases between. CDR3 region: CASSLTCSYEQYV. The CDR3 nucleotides read TGTGCCAGCAGTTTGACGTGCAGCTACGAGCAGTACGTC.

The rearrangement uses TRBV7-8 and TRBJ1-3; the D is unclear. V was pared by 4 bases and J by 4 bases, with 14 bases between. The V gene's germline CDR1 is SGHVS and CDR2 FQNEAQ. This CDR3 is 15 amino acids long. The CDR3 DNA reads TGTGCCAGCAGCTCCGGACGACTGGGAGGAAACACCATATATTTT. Amino acid sequence: CASSSGRLGGNTIYF. Supplemented by reference TRBV7-8 and TRBJ1-3, the full variable domain reads GAGVSQSPRYKVAKRGQDVALRCDPISGHVSLFWYQQALGQGPEFLTYFQNEAQLDKSGLPSDRFFAERPEGSVSTLKIQRTQQEDSAVYLCASSSGRLGGNTIYFGEGSWLTVV.

This clonotype was observed at least ten times. This chain connects TRBV3-1 to TRBJ2-6; no clear D. The CDR3 spans 14 residues. Germline V gene data show CDR1 as LGHDT and CDR2 as YNNKEL (reference sequence). V lost 4 bases and J 3 bases, leaving 7 bases between the germline ends. Written as DNA, the CDR3 is TGTGCCAGCAGCCTCAGCGATGGGGCCAACGTCCTGACTTTC. The encoded protein is CASSLSDGANVLTF.

This clonotype was observed a few times. The chain carries TRBV27 and TRBJ2-7; D might be TRBD1 (5 bases). The CDR3 covers 9 residues. V gave up 8 bases and J gave up 11 bases, with 10 bases separating them. Germline CDR1 reads MNHEY; CDR2 reads SMNVEV (reference sequence). The CDR3 reads CASFSGKYF. The CDR3 coding sequence is TGTGCCAGCTTTTCAGGGAAGTACTTC.

The chain is built from TRBV9 and TRBJ2-7; D may be TRBD1 or TRBD2 (5 bases each). Looked up from germline, CDR1 is SGDLS and CDR2 is YYNGEE. This CDR3 comprises 16 residues. V lost 0 bases, J lost 2 bases, and 15 bases lay in between. The chain's CDR3 is CASSVGARDGTYEQYF. For the CDR3, the DNA is TGTGCCAGCAGCGTAGGGGCACGGGACGGGACCTACGAGCAGTACTTC.

This chain uses TRBV7-2 with TRBJ2-3; 7 bases are shared with TRBD1. J lost 5 bases, V lost 5 bases, and 13 bases had no gene match. Germline CDR1 reads SGHTA; CDR2 reads FQGNSA. The CDR3 extends over 16 amino acids. This CDR3 reads CASSTNSGGRGDTQYF. The DNA of the CDR3 is TGTGCCAGCAGCACGAACTCAGGGGGACGTGGAGATACGCAGTATTTT.

This clonotype showed up just a few times. V gene TRBV27 combines with J gene TRBJ2-3, with TRBD2 identical over 11 bases. With V trimmed by 5 bases and J by 6 bases, 22 bases remained unmatched. This CDR3 region has 20 residues. Germline V gives CDR1 MNHEY, CDR2 SMNVEV (reference sequence). The CDR3 nucleotides are TGTGCCAGCAGTCCACGCCCCATATCTAGCGGGGGGCGAGGTCTCGATACGCAGTATTTT. It codes for CASSPRPISSGGRGLDTQYF.